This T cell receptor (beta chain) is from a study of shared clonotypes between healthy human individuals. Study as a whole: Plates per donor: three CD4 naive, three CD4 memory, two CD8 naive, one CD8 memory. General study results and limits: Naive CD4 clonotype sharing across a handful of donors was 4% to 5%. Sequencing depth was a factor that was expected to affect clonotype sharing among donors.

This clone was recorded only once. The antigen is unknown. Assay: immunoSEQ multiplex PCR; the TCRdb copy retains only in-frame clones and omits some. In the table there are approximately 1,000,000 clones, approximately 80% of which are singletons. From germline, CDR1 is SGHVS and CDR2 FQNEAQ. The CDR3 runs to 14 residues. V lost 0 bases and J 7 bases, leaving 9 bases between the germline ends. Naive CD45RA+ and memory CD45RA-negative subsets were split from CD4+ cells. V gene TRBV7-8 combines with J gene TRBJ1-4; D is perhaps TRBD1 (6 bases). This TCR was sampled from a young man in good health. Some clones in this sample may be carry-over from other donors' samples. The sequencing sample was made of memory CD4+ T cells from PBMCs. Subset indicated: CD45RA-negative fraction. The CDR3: CASSLAGGSEKLFF. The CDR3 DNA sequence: TGTGCCAGCAGCTTAGCGGGGGGCTCTGAAAAACTGTTTTTT.